Presented here are 25 T cell receptor beta chains from one specimen sequenced in a study of blood T cell repertoires in COVID-19. The method was immunoSEQ multiplex PCR; TCRdb's version includes in-frame clones alone and lacks a portion of them. The sample yields 210,000 or so clones, under 95% seen once. Sequenced: peripheral blood. The receptors were sampled from a man younger than 40 with acute or convalescent COVID-19.

The chain combines TRBV19 with TRBJ1-4; 8 nucleotides line up with TRBD1. Germline V gene data show CDR1 as LNHDA and CDR2 as SQIVND (reference sequence). This CDR3 comprises 13 residues. V lost 6 bases and J lost 4; bases outside the gene matches: 1. This CDR3 is CASRGQDNEKLFF. CDR3 DNA: TGTGCCAGTAGGGGACAGGATAATGAAAAACTGTTTTTT.

This clone has ten or more counts. The chain couples TRBV16 to TRBJ2-7; D may be TRBD1 (7 bases). V shed 2 bases and J shed 10 bases, with 24 bases lying between them. Germline assignment: CDR1 KGHSY and CDR2 FQNENV. CDR3 size: 16 residues. This chain's CDR3 is CASSQSRGTAALEQYF. The CDR3 coding sequence is TGTGCCAGCAGCCAAAGTCGGGGGACAGCCGCACTGGAACAGTACTTC.

This clone has just one count. The rearrangement joins TRBV3-1 (or the pseudogene TRBV3-2) to TRBJ1-2; possible D gene TRBD1, 5 bases. The CDR3 contains 13 residues. Germline V gene data show CDR1 as LGHDT and CDR2 as YNNKEL (reference sequence). V gave up 5 bases and J gave up 4 bases, with 11 bases separating them. The CDR3 DNA sequence: TGTGCCAGCAGCGAGACAGAAATCTATGGCTACACCTTC. Translating gives CASSETEIYGYTF.

V and J are TRBV30 and TRBJ2-1, with 9 bases identical to TRBD1. CDR1 and CDR2 (germline): GTSNPN, SVGIG (reference sequence). V was clipped by 5 bases and J by 7 bases; unmatched bases: 3. This CDR3 has 12 residues. CDR3 amino acids: CAWSTGGNEQFF. The DNA for the CDR3 is TGTGCCTGGTCGACAGGGGGTAATGAGCAGTTCTTC.

The chain recombines TRBV5-1 with TRBJ2-5; D might be TRBD1 (5 bases). Per germline, CDR1 SGHRS and CDR2 YFSETQ. CDR3 length equals 16 residues. V was trimmed by 2 bases and J by 0 bases, leaving 14 bases between them. Written as DNA, the CDR3 is TGCGCCAGCAGCTTCCGGACACTCCTTAACCAAGAGACCCAGTACTTC. Translated, it gives CASSFRTLLNQETQYF. Using reference TRBV5-1 and TRBJ2-5 for the parts outside the CDR3, the full variable domain is KAGVTQTPRYLIKTRGQQVTLSCSPISGHRSVSWYQQTPGQGLQFLFEYFSETQRNKGNFPGRFSGRQFSNSRSEMNVSTLELGDSALYLCASSFRTLLNQETQYFGPGTRLLVL.

This rearrangement joins TRBV12-3 or TRBV12-4 to TRBJ1-1; 7 bases are a match to TRBD1. The CDR3 consists of 12 residues. The V segment lost 2 bases and the J segment 8 bases; nucleotides outside the gene matches: 2. CDR3 sequence (DNA): TGTGCCAGCAGTTTACAGGACAGGGAAGCTTTCTTT. Amino acid sequence: CASSLQDREAFF.

The rearrangement uses TRBV7-6 and TRBJ1-5; perhaps TRBD1 as D (6 bases). Trimming cost V 8 bases and J 7 bases, with 15 bases left between them. The germline gives CDR1 SGHVS, CDR2 FNYEAQ. The CDR3 sequence is 13 residues long. The CDR3 is CASSGGPGQPQHF. Written as DNA, the CDR3 is TGTGCCAGCTCGGGGGGGCCAGGACAGCCCCAGCATTTT.

The chain has TRBV28 and TRBJ1-5, with D possibly TRBD1 on 5 matching bases. With 5 bases removed from V and 11 bases from J, the gap between germline ends came to 22 bases. Germline CDR1 is MDHEN and CDR2 is SYDVKM. The CDR3 loop spans 15 amino acids. CDR3 amino acids: CASSPAIRQPPTQHF. In DNA form, the CDR3 reads TGTGCCAGCAGTCCCGCAATACGACAGCCTCCGACCCAGCATTTT.

This clone was picked up a small number of times. V usage is TRBV12-3 or TRBV12-4 and J usage is TRBJ2-7, with D possibly being TRBD2 (6 bases). V was trimmed by 3 bases and J by 5 bases, leaving 11 bases between them. CDR3 length: 13 amino acids. The CDR3 region is CASSFERVHEQYF. CDR3 sequence (DNA): TGTGCCAGCAGTTTCGAGCGGGTCCACGAGCAGTACTTC.

This chain connects TRBV2 to TRBJ2-2, with 8 bases lining up with TRBD1. After removal of 8 bases from V and 8 bases from J, the junction contained 10 bases not matched to a gene. The CDR3 is 14 amino acids. The germline V gene encodes CDR1 SNHLY and CDR2 FYNNEI. The CDR3 is CASLLDRAGGELFF. In DNA, the CDR3 is TGTGCCAGCCTGTTGGACAGGGCGGGGGGGGAGCTGTTTTTT.

The chain recombines TRBV10-3 with TRBJ2-7, with 9 bases aligning to TRBD1. The V and J ends lost 7 bases and 7 bases, in that order; junction bases with no gene match: 8. Per germline, CDR1 ENHRY and CDR2 SYGVKD. This CDR3 has 13 amino acids. The CDR3 nucleotides read TGTGCCATCAATGTTGGGACAGGGTGGGAGCAGTACTTC. Translated: CAINVGTGWEQYF.

The rearrangement joins TRBV28 to TRBJ2-5; D gene ambiguous. Germline assignment: CDR1 MDHEN and CDR2 SYDVKM. V lost 5 bases, J lost 2 bases, and 3 bases lay in between. The CDR3 extends over 11 amino acids. CDR3 residues: CASSPQETQYF. The CDR3 nucleotides read TGTGCCAGCAGTCCGCAAGAGACCCAGTACTTC.

This clone was counted only a few times. The sample carries other DNA sequences with the same CDR3. The V and J genes are TRBV4-1 and TRBJ2-7, with D uncertain. V was trimmed by 1 base and J by 4 bases, leaving 11 bases between them. The CDR3 loop spans 14 amino acids. CDR1 MGHRA and CDR2 YSYEKL come from the germline V gene. The CDR3 nucleotides are TGCGCCAGCAGCCAAGCTACGCCCCCATACGAGCAGTACTTC. Its translation is CASSQATPPYEQYF.

The chain recombines TRBV3-1 (or the pseudogene TRBV3-2) with TRBJ2-3, with 10 positions matching TRBD2. The CDR3 totals 15 residues. The trim removed 8 bases at V and 2 bases at J, leaving 7 bases unmatched. The V gene's germline CDR1 is LGHDT and CDR2 YNNKEL (reference sequence). The CDR3 coding sequence is TGTGCCAGCGGACGTGGACTAGCGGCCACAGATACGCAGTATTTT. Protein: CASGRGLAATDTQYF.

The rearrangement links TRBV5-4 to TRBJ1-6; possibly TRBD1 for D (5 bases). The CDR3 sequence is 16 residues long. The V end was cut by 4 bases, the J end by 9 bases, with 20 bases between. Germline lookup yields CDR1 SGHNT and CDR2 YYREEE (reference sequence). CDR3: CASSRGADRTLSPLHF. The CDR3 DNA reads as TGTGCCAGCAGCCGTGGGGCCGACAGAACTCTTTCACCCCTCCACTTT.

CDR3 nucleotides: TGTGCCTGGAGATCGGGTCCTAGCTCCTACAATGAGCAGTTCTTC. Translated, it gives CAWRSGPSSYNEQFF. The rearrangement links TRBV30 to TRBJ2-1; no reliable D call. Per germline, CDR1 GTSNPN and CDR2 SVGIG (reference sequence). The CDR3 length is 15 residues. Trimming stripped 3 bases from V and 0 bases from J, with 12 bases between. The complete variable domain, with remaining parts taken from reference TRBV30 and TRBJ2-1, reads SQTIHQWPATLVQPVGSPLSLECTVEGTSNPNLYWYRQAAGRGLQLLFYSVGIGQISSEVPQNLSASRPQDRQFILSSKKLLLSDSGFYLCAWRSGPSSYNEQFFGPGTRLTVL.

Of note for this clone: This specimen includes other DNA sequences encoding the same CDR3. The chain is built from TRBV5-6 and TRBJ2-7; no definite D call. V was cut by 0 bases and J by 0 bases, with 7 bases left in between. The CDR3 consists of 14 residues. Germline lookup yields CDR1 SGHDT and CDR2 YYEEEE. The CDR3 protein is CASSLDGSSYEQYF. The CDR3 nucleotides are TGTGCCAGCAGCTTGGATGGCAGCTCCTACGAGCAGTACTTC. The complete variable domain, with remaining parts taken from reference TRBV5-6 and TRBJ2-7, reads DAGVTQSPTHLIKTRGQQVTLRCSPKSGHDTVSWYQQALGQGPQFIFQYYEEEERQRGNFPDRFSGHQFPNYSSELNVNALLLGDSALYLCASSLDGSSYEQYFGPGTRLTVT.

The genes are TRBV5-1 and TRBJ1-4, with D hard to call. Trimming pared 0 bases from V and 1 base from J, leaving 13 bases between. The CDR3 totals 17 residues. Germline lookup yields CDR1 SGHRS and CDR2 YFSETQ. The CDR3 DNA reads TGCGCCAGCAGCTTGGGGGCAGGCTATAAAACTAATGAAAAACTGTTTTTT. Amino acids: CASSLGAGYKTNEKLFF.

The genes are TRBV5-1 and TRBJ1-2, with 7 bases lining up with TRBD1. The V segment lost 4 bases and the J segment 6 bases; nucleotides outside the gene matches: 18. Germline V gives CDR1 SGHRS, CDR2 YFSETQ. There are 17 residues in the CDR3. The CDR3 sequence is CASSGAGTDLPDDGYTF. In DNA form, the CDR3 reads TGCGCCAGCAGCGGTGCCGGGACAGACTTGCCTGATGATGGCTACACCTTC.

J is TRBJ1-1 and V is TRBV5-1; D remains unclear. The CDR3 extends over 15 amino acids. The germline V gene encodes CDR1 SGHRS and CDR2 YFSETQ. V dropped 4 bases and J dropped 1 base, with 14 bases sitting between them. The CDR3 DNA is TGCGCCAGCAGCCCGGGGAGGGCAAAGAACACTGAAGCTTTCTTT. This gives the protein CASSPGRAKNTEAFF.

This chain links TRBV28 with TRBJ1-6; 7 bases fit TRBD1. The V gene's germline CDR1 is MDHEN and CDR2 SYDVKM. This CDR3 is built from 15 residues. After removal of 6 bases from V and 7 bases from J, the junction contained 9 bases not matched to a gene. The CDR3 nucleotides are TGTGCCAGCAGACTCCGTAACAGGGGAAATTCACCCCTCCACTTT. Its protein product is CASRLRNRGNSPLHF.

This clone has a single count. The rearrangement uses TRBV5-1 and TRBJ2-5; TRBD2 aligns across 11 bases. Germline V gene data show CDR1 as SGHRS and CDR2 as YFSETQ. CDR3 size: 15 residues. V lost 0 bases, J lost 4 bases, and 2 bases stayed unmatched. CDR3 protein: CASSLVSGGAETQYF. The CDR3 nucleotides are TGCGCCAGCAGCTTGGTTAGCGGGGGGGCAGAGACCCAGTACTTC.

The chain employs TRBV19 and TRBJ2-4, with TRBD1 as a possible D gene (5 bases). This CDR3 spans 18 amino acids. Germline V gene data show CDR1 as LNHDA and CDR2 as SQIVND (reference sequence). Trimming took 7 bases from V and 0 from J, leaving 22 bases between them. CDR3 bases: TGTGCCAGTACCCAGAGGACATCACTAACCCTAGCCAAAAACATTCAGTACTTC. Translated, it gives CASTQRTSLTLAKNIQYF.

The V call is TRBV6-5, the J call TRBJ1-6; a possible D gene is TRBD1 (5 bases). The ends were cut back, 2 bases at V and 7 bases at J, with 15 bases in the middle. Germline V CDR1 and CDR2: MNHEY, SVGAGI. This CDR3 spans 16 amino acids. CDR3 loop: CASSYTDRGVNSPLHF. As DNA, the CDR3 is TGTGCCAGCAGTTACACAGACAGAGGAGTAAATTCACCCCTCCACTTT.

This clone was recorded a few times. The chain is built from TRBV6-1 and TRBJ1-1; possible D gene TRBD1, 5 bases. The germline gives CDR1 MNHNS, CDR2 SASEGT. This CDR3 spans 13 amino acids. V was pared by 0 bases and J by 9 bases, with 11 bases between. The CDR3 sequence: CASSEASDRKAFF. In DNA, the CDR3 is TGTGCCAGCAGTGAAGCGAGTGACAGAAAAGCTTTCTTT.